This is a list of T cell receptor beta chains from one sample in a study of blood T cells in healthy people across ages. In TCRdb, the 5' RACE reads were re-called with MiXCR into one record per CDR3 protein. The table lists approximately 800,000 distinct CDR3 sequences, roughly 50% of them singletons. Sequencing was carried out using blood. The source of these receptors is a man older than 75 in good health. The CDR3 runs from the conserved cysteine through the conserved F or W. D genes are given only for firm matches. Size values are once, few and many counts, or a class for expanded clones, and some rows have none.

D gene	clone size	V gene	J gene	CDR3 protein	CDR3 DNA
NA	NA	TRBV29-1	TRBJ1-1	CSVTRRVGMNTEAFF	TGCAGCGTTACGAGACGGGTAGGCATGAACACTGAAGCTTTCTTT
NA	NA	TRBV7-3	TRBJ1-2	CAIAPAMGGYTF	TGTGCCATTGCACCGGCCATGGGGGGCTACACCTTC
NA	NA	TRBV24-1	TRBJ2-3	CATRALGGYAYF	TGTGCCACCAGGGCCCTTGGGGGATACGCGTATTTT
TRBD1	NA	TRBV20-1	TRBJ1-1	CSAKQGLTEAFF	TGCAGTGCCAAACAGGGGCTTACTGAAGCTTTCTTT
TRBD1	few	TRBV29-1	TRBJ1-5	CSVETGRNQPQHF	TGCAGCGTAGAGACAGGGCGCAATCAGCCCCAGCATTTT
NA	NA	TRBV6-5	TRBJ2-3	CASSYSVFRAASTDTQYF	TGTGCCAGCAGTTACTCTGTCTTCAGGGCCGCTAGCACAGATACGCAGTATTTT
TRBD2	many	TRBV6-5	TRBJ2-1	CASSAPGLAEDEQFF	TGTGCCAGCAGTGCCCCGGGACTAGCTGAGGATGAGCAGTTCTTC
TRBD2	NA	TRBV20-1	TRBJ2-7	CSARDQKTSDTYEQYF	TGCAGTGCTAGAGACCAGAAGACTAGCGACACCTACGAGCAGTACTTC
TRBD2	NA	TRBV7-9	TRBJ2-1	CASSLARGTGSNNEQFF	TGTGCCAGCAGCTTAGCGCGGGGGACTGGGTCCAACAATGAGCAGTTCTTC
TRBD1	few	TRBV29-1	TRBJ1-1	CSATGAAGAFF	TGCAGCGCGACAGGGGCGGCGGGAGCTTTCTTT
TRBD2	NA	TRBV7-8	TRBJ2-7	CASSPRGWTNKSYEQYF	TGTGCCAGCAGCCCGCGGGGGTGGACTAATAAATCCTACGAGCAGTACTTC
NA	few	TRBV11-1	TRBJ2-1	CASSPEGGPGYNEQFF	TGTGCCAGCAGCCCTGAGGGGGGGCCGGGATACAATGAGCAGTTCTTC